This record concerns one T cell receptor beta chain sequence. Its specific antigen is unknown. Base-call qualities are not available, and no considerably larger clone is one nucleotide away. The data stem from a study of post-analysis software for immune sequencing data (dated by TCRdb to the mid-2010s). A note on the overall study: Recorded disease courses included relapsing-remitting, secondary progressive and progressive-relapsing multiple sclerosis, with some patients lacking subtype annotation. The patient repertoires were set against roughly eleven previously published healthy control repertoires from donors whose ages ranged from 6 to 25 years. A subset of samples was prepared in parallel using single-end sample barcoding, then pooled and co-amplified after Illumina adapter ligation.

What the authors observed across the whole study: The control group was slightly older than the multiple sclerosis patient group. Significantly lower normalized Chao1 diversity was found in multiple sclerosis patients than in controls, suggesting substantial peripheral T-cell clonal expansion. Patients showed significantly higher frequencies than controls for a handful of TRBV segments, among them TRBV5-6, TRBV5-1 and TRBV20-1. When samples were clustered directly using the F measure, samples prepared in the same batch co-clustered strongly, which prompted a batch-effect correction.

To demonstrate the VDJtools post-analysis software, the study profiled TCR beta repertoires from the peripheral blood of around 13 young patients with multiple sclerosis. Multiple sclerosis patients were children and adolescents aged about 6 to 16 years. Library generation was performed with PCR. The sequencing machine was an Illumina HiSeq 2500. To reduce PCR and sequencing biases, unique molecular identifiers were built into the TCR beta cDNA libraries. Roughly 500,000 cDNA molecules were obtained for every 1 to 10 million input T cells, so each molecule roughly corresponded to one T cell. Patient libraries were prepared and sequenced with the same protocol used for the earlier healthy control dataset. Samples belonging to the same batch were prepared together, multiplexed and sequenced on a shared HiSeq lane. The authors' pipeline ran thus. MIGEC was used to process the raw barcoded reads, and molecular identifier groups with only a single read were discarded before consensus assembly and CDR3 extraction. Clonotype tables were post-analysed with VDJtools, and diversity was normalized by down-sampling all datasets to the smallest sample size. To correct batch-related cross-sample contamination, repertoire overlap clustering matched CDR3 amino acid sequences but not nucleotide sequences. Using fastp at Q25 and MiXCR, TCRdb reprocessed the public reads and kept productive beta chains. Entries that share a CDR3 protein sequence are merged under the most common genes and DNA. TCRdb, rather than the study authors, made the V and J calls. In this sample the table shows a few hundred thousand distinct CDR3 sequences, roughly 45% of which occur a single time. The ten largest clones represent around an eighth of the sample.

Cut back by 0 bases and 0 bases, the V and J ends lie 9 bases apart. The CDR3 runs 15 residues from the cysteine to the phenylalanine. Only the CDR3 portion is preserved as DNA: 45 bases, with reading frame beginning at the first base. The germline V gene (reference sequence) sets CDR1 to DFQATT and CDR2 to SNEGSKA. Recombination linked TRBV20-1 to TRBJ2-1; the D gene is perhaps TRBD2, on 5 matching bases. Sequenced material: blood. This receptor was taken from a girl aged 10-17 years with multiple sclerosis. CDR3 reads: CSARDSAVSYNEQFF. The nucleotide sequence reads as follows: TGCAGTGCTAGAGATTCAGCGGTCTCCTACAATGAGCAGTTCTTC.